This passage covers 17 T cell receptor beta chains from one sample sequenced in a study of shared clonotypes between healthy human individuals. Method: immunoSEQ multiplex PCR; TCRdb's copy keeps in-frame clones and lacks some. In the table there are approximately 2.5 million clones, approximately 94% of which are singletons. The sequenced material came from naive CD4+ T cells from PBMCs. Described subset: CD45RA+ positively selected. The source is a man between 18 and 29 years old in good health. Some clones in this sample may be carry-over from other donors' samples.

V gene TRBV29-1 combines with J gene TRBJ2-5; 7 bases fit TRBD1. CDR3 size: 13 residues. The germline V gene has CDR1 SQVTM and CDR2 ANQGSEA. V was pared by 6 bases and J by 2 bases, with 6 bases of the junction left unmatched. CDR3: CSVDPGQQETQYF. In DNA form, the CDR3 reads TGCAGCGTAGATCCGGGACAGCAAGAGACCCAGTACTTC.

Only one count was recorded for this clone. The same CDR3 also results from other DNA sequences found in this sample. This chain uses TRBV6-6 with TRBJ2-3; the D is unclear. Germline CDR1 reads MNHNY; CDR2 reads SVGAGI (reference sequence). Between the trimmed V and J ends, which lost 7 bases and 1 base, there was a span of 9 bases. The CDR3 has 13 residues. The CDR3 is CASNGGGTDTQYF. CDR3 nucleotide sequence: TGTGCCAGCAACGGCGGCGGCACAGATACGCAGTATTTT.

The chain employs TRBV29-1 and TRBJ2-7; 12 bases fit TRBD1. Unmatched junction bases numbered 7, after V lost 7 bases and J lost 6 bases. Germline V gives CDR1 SQVTM, CDR2 ANQGSEA. The CDR3 consists of 13 residues. The CDR3 DNA reads as TGCAGCGCAAGGAGGGGACAGGGGGCCGAGCAGTACTTC. It encodes CSARRGQGAEQYF.

The CDR3 nucleotides read TGTGCCACCAAACTAGCGGGGAGCTCCTACGAGCAGTACTTC. Translated, it gives CATKLAGSSYEQYF. The rearrangement links TRBV5-4 to TRBJ2-7, with 10 bases fitting TRBD2. Germline CDR1 SGHNT, CDR2 YYREEE (reference sequence). The length of the CDR3 is 14 residues. V trimming: 9 bases; J trimming: 0 bases; junction bases outside the gene matches: 6.

The J gene is TRBJ2-1, the V gene TRBV5-6; 11 bases map to TRBD2. The CDR3 consists of 15 residues. V lost 4 bases and J lost 8; bases outside the gene matches: 8. In germline, CDR1 is SGHDT, CDR2 YYEEEE. In nucleotides, the CDR3 is TGTGCCAGCAGCCTACTAGCGGGAGCTATCCATGAGCAGTTCTTC. Protein sequence: CASSLLAGAIHEQFF.

The rearrangement joins TRBV6-1 to TRBJ2-7; TRBD2 matches 7 bases. V shed 10 bases, J shed 3 bases, and the junction held 9 bases outside the gene matches. This CDR3 has 13 residues. CDR1 and CDR2 from the germline V gene are MNHNS and SASEGT. The CDR3 sequence is CANEGLELYEQYF. The CDR3 nucleotides are TGTGCCAACGAAGGACTAGAACTCTACGAGCAGTACTTC.

In DNA, the CDR3 is TGTGCCAGCAGCCAGAGGAGCGGGGAGCTGTTTTTT. Encoded protein: CASSQRSGELFF. The V call is TRBV7-2, the J call TRBJ2-2; D is unresolved. Trimming left V 5 bases short and J 7 bases short, with 8 bases between. Germline loops: CDR1 SGHTA, CDR2 FQGNSA. The CDR3 spans 12 residues.

This chain uses TRBV14 with TRBJ2-5; D uncertain. In germline, CDR1 is SGHDN, CDR2 FVKESK. V was cut by 1 base and J by 5 bases, with 14 bases left in between. This CDR3 has 15 amino acids. DNA for the CDR3: TGTGCCAGCAGCCAAGGGTACTCGCCTCAGGAGACCCAGTACTTC. It codes for CASSQGYSPQETQYF.

The V gene is TRBV19, the J gene TRBJ2-5; unclear D gene. CDR1 LNHDA and CDR2 SQIVND come from the germline V gene (reference sequence). This CDR3 comprises 16 residues. The germline V and J ends were trimmed by 3 bases and 2 bases, with 16 bases remaining between them. The CDR3 loop is CASSIGASALQETQYF. The CDR3 DNA is TGTGCCAGTAGTATCGGAGCGTCCGCTCTTCAAGAGACCCAGTACTTC.

Turning to this clone: The identical CDR3 is also encoded by other nucleotide sequences in the sample. V is TRBV15 and J is TRBJ2-3; 7 nucleotides align to TRBD2. This CDR3 comprises 16 residues. The germline gives CDR1 LNHNV, CDR2 YYDKDF (reference sequence). V was pared by 1 base and J by 0 bases, with 4 bases of the junction left unmatched. The CDR3 DNA is TGTGCCACCAGCAGAGGACTAGCTGCTAGCACAGATACGCAGTATTTT. Protein: CATSRGLAASTDTQYF.

J is TRBJ1-2 and V is TRBV28; tentative D call: TRBD1 (5 bases). Germline-derived CDR1 and CDR2 are MDHEN and SYDVKM. This CDR3 is built from 14 residues. V was cut by 6 bases and J by 1 base, with 12 bases left in between. CDR3 residues: CASSRLGDNYGYTF. The CDR3 coding sequence is TGTGCCAGCAGCCGACTGGGGGATAACTATGGCTACACCTTC.

This chain uses TRBV10-3 with TRBJ2-7, with 7 bases lining up with TRBD2. Looked up from germline, CDR1 is ENHRY and CDR2 is SYGVKD. The CDR3 consists of 15 residues. Trimming removed 10 bases from V and 0 bases from J; junction bases left unmatched: 12. CDR3: CATLVGSGLSYEQYF. DNA for the CDR3: TGTGCCACCCTGGTCGGTAGCGGGCTCTCCTACGAGCAGTACTTC.

The chain couples TRBV25-1 to TRBJ2-3; TRBD2 matches at 10 bases. The ends lost 5 bases at V and 4 bases at J; junction bases unmatched: 9. The CDR3 is 16 amino acids. Germline CDR1 MGHDK, CDR2 SYGVNS. This CDR3 reads CASSSTSGRESDTQYF. CDR3 in DNA: TGTGCCAGCAGTTCCACAAGCGGGAGGGAATCAGATACGCAGTATTTT.

As concerns this clone: This specimen includes other DNA sequences encoding the same CDR3. The rearrangement links TRBV19 to TRBJ1-1; 7 nucleotides match TRBD1. Germline values: CDR1 LNHDA, CDR2 SQIVND (reference sequence). This CDR3 has 14 amino acids. Trimming at V came to 3 bases and at J to 1 base, leaving 2 bases not matched to a gene. The CDR3 bases are TGTGCCAGTAGTATCGGGACAGAGAACACTGAAGCTTTCTTT. Translating it yields CASSIGTENTEAFF. The complete variable domain, with remaining parts taken from reference TRBV19 and TRBJ1-1, reads DGGITQSPKYLFRKEGQNVTLSCEQNLNHDAMYWYRQDPGQGLRLIYYSQIVNDFQKGDIAEGYSVSREKKESFPLTVTSAQKNPTAFYLCASSIGTENTEAFFGQGTRLTVV.

The V gene is TRBV4-1, the J gene TRBJ2-3; 7 nucleotides align to TRBD2. Losses at the gene ends were 0 bases for V and 8 bases for J; bases not matched to a gene: 5. This CDR3 region has 14 residues. Germline V lookup: CDR1 MGHRA, CDR2 YSYEKL. CDR3 region: CASSQESSGRTQYF. CDR3 DNA sequence: TGCGCCAGCAGCCAAGAATCTAGCGGTCGTACGCAGTATTTT.

The chain employs TRBV6-6 and TRBJ2-7; 10 nucleotides agree with TRBD2. Germline V gene data show CDR1 as MNHNY and CDR2 as SVGAGI (reference sequence). The trim removed 5 bases at V and 3 bases at J, leaving 7 bases unmatched. The CDR3 is 15 residues long. CDR3 residues: CASSPLAGELYEQYF. The DNA of the CDR3 is TGTGCCAGCAGTCCGCTAGCGGGAGAGCTCTACGAGCAGTACTTC.

The rearrangement joins TRBV7-3 to TRBJ2-7, with TRBD1 as a possible D gene (5 bases). The CDR3 consists of 13 residues. Germline CDR1 and CDR2: SGHTA and FQGTGA. The V end lost 3 bases, the J end lost 3 bases, and 9 bases lay between the germline ends. CDR3 sequence reads: CASSFDTGYEQYF. The DNA of the CDR3 is TGTGCCAGCAGCTTCGACACAGGCTACGAGCAGTACTTC. Based on the CDR3 plus reference TRBV7-3 and TRBJ2-7, the full variable domain is GAGVSQTPSNKVTEKGKYVELRCDPISGHTALYWYRQSLGQGPEFLIYFQGTGAADDSGLPNDRFFAVRPEGSVSTLKIQRTERGDSAVYLCASSFDTGYEQYFGPGTRLTVT.